This section outlines one T cell receptor beta chain sequence together with its context. Participants, about 18 to 100 years old, spanned approximately 26 US areas. Categorization into cohorts depended on clinical history that participants reported. This specimen comes from a study of blood T cell repertoires in COVID-19. Study background: The cDNA or gDNA used as material had been derived from T cells, B-cell-depleted T cells, or PBMCs.

Germline CDR1 SNHLY, CDR2 FYNNEI. The CDR3 is 13 amino acids. Deletions cut 7 bases from V and 0 bases from J, with 7 bases between. Data came from immunoSEQ multiplex PCR; TCRdb stores just in-frame clones and leaves some out. Of almost 400,000 clones in the sample, roughly 90% were seen once. The rearrangement uses TRBV2 and TRBJ1-3; D uncertain. The clonotype originates from a woman aged 30 to 39 with acute COVID-19. The sequenced sample consisted of PBMCs or T cells enriched from blood (not recorded which). The CDR3 reads CASMRSSGNTIYF. CDR3 DNA: TGTGCCAGCATGCGGAGCTCTGGAAACACCATATATTTT.